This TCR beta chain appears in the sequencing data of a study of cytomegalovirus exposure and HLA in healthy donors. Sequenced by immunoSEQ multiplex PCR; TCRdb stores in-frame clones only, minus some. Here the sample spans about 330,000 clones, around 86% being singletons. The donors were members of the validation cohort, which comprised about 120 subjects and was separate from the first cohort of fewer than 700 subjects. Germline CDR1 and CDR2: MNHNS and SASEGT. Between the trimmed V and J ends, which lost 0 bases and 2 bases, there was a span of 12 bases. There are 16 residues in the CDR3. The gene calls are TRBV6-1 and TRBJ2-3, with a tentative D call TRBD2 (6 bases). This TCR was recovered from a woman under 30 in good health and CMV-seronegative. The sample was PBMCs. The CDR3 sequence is CASSEAWGVLTDTQYF. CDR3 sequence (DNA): TGTGCCAGCAGTGAAGCATGGGGGGTCCTCACAGATACGCAGTATTTT.